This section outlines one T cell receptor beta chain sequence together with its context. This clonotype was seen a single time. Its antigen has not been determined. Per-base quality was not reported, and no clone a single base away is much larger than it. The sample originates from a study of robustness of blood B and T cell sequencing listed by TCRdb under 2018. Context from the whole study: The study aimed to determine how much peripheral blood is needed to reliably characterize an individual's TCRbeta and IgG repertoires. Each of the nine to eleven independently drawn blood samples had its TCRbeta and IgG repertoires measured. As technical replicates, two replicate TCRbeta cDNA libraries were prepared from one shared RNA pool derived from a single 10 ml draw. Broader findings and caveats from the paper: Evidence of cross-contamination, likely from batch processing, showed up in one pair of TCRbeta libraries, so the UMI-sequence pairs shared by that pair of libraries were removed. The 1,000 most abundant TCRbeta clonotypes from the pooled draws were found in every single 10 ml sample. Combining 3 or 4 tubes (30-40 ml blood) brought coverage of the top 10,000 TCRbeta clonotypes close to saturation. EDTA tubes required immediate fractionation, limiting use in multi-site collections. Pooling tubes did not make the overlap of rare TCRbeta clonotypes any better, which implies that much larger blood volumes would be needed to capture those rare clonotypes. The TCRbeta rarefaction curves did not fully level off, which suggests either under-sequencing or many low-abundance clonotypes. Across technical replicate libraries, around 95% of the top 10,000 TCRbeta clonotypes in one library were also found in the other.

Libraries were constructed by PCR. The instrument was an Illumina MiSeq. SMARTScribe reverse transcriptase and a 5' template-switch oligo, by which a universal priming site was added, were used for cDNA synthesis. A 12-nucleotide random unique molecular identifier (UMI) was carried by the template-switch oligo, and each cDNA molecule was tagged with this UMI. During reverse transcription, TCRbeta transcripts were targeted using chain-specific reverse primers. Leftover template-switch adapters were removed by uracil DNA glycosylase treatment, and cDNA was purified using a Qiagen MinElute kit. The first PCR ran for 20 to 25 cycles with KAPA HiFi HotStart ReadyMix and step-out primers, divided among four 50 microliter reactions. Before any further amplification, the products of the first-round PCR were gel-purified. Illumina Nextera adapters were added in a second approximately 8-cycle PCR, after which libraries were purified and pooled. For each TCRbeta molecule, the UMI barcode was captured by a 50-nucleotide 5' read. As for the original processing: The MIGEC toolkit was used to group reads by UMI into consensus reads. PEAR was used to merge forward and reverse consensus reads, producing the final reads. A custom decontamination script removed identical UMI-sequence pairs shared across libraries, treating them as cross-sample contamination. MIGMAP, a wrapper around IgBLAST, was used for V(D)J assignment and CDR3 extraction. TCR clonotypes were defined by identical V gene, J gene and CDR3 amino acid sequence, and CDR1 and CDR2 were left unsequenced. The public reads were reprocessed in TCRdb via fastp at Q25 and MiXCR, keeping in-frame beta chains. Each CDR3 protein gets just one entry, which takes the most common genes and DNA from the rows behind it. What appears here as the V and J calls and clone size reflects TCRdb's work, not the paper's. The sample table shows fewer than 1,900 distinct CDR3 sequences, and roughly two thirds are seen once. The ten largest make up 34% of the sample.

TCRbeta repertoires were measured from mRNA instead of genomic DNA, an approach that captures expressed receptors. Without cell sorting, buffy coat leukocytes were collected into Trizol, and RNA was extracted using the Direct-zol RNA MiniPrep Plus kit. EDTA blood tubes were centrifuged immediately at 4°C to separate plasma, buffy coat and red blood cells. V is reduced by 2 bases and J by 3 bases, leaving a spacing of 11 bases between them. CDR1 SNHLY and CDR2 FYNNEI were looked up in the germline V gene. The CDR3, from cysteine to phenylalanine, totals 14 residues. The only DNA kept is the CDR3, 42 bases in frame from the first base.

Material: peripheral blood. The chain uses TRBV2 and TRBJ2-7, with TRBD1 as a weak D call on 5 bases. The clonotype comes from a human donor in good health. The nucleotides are TGTGCCAGCAGTGAACCCGACAGACTCTACGAGCAGTACTTC. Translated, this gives CASSEPDRLYEQYF.